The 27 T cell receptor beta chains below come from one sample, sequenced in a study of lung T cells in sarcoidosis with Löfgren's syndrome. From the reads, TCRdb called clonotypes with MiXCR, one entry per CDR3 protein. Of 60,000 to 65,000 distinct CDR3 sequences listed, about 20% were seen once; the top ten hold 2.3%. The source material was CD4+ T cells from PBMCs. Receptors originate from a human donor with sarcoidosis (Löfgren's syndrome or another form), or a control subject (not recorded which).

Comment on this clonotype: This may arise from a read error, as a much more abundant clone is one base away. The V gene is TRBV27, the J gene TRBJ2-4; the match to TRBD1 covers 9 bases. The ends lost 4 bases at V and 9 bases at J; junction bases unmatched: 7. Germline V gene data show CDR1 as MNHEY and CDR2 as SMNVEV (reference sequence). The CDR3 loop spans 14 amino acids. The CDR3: CASSWDRADGIQYF. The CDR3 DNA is TGTGCCAGCAGTTGGGACAGGGCAGATGGCATTCAGTACTTC.

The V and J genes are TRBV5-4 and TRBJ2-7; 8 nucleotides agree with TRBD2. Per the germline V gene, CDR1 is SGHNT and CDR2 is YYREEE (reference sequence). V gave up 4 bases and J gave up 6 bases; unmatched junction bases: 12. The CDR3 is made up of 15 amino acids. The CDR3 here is CASSPSTGGPSEQYF. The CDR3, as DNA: TGTGCCAGCAGCCCCTCGACGGGAGGGCCCAGCGAGCAGTACTTC.

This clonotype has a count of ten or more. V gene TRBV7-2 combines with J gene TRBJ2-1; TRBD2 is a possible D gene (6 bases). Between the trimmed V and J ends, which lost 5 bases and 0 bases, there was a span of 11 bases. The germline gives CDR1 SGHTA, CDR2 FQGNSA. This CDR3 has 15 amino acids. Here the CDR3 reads CASSASASSYNEQFF. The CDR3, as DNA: TGTGCCAGCAGCGCTAGCGCGAGCTCCTACAATGAGCAGTTCTTC.

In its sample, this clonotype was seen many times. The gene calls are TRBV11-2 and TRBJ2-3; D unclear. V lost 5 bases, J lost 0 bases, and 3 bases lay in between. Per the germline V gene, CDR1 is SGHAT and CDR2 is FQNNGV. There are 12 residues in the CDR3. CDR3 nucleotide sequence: TGTGCCAGCAGCCATAGCACAGATACGCAGTATTTT. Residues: CASSHSTDTQYF.

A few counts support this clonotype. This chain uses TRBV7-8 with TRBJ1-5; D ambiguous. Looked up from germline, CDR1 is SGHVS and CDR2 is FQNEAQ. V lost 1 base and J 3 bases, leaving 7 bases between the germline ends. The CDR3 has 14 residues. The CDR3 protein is CASSLGSNNQPQHF. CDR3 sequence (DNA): TGTGCCAGCAGCTTAGGTAGCAACAATCAGCCCCAGCATTTT.

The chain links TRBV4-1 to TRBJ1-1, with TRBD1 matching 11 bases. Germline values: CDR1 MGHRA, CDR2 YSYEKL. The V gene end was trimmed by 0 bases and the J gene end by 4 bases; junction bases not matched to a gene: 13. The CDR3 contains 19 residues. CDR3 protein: CASSQDLKDRGRTGTEAFF. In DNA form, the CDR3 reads TGCGCCAGCAGCCAAGATCTGAAGGACAGGGGGCGCACGGGCACTGAAGCTTTCTTT.

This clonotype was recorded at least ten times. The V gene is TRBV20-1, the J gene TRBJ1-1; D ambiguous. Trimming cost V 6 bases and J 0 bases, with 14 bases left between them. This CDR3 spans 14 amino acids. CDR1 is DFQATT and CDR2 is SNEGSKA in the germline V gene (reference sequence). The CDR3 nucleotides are TGCAGTGCCCCAGCCGGTCAGGTGAACACTGAAGCTTTCTTT. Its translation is CSAPAGQVNTEAFF.

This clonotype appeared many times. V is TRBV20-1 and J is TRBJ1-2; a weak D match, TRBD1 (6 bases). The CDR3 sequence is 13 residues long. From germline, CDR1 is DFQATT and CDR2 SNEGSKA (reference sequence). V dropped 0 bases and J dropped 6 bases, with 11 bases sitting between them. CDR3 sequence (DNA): TGCAGTGCTAGAGACTGGCGGACAGATGGCTACACCTTC. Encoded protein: CSARDWRTDGYTF.

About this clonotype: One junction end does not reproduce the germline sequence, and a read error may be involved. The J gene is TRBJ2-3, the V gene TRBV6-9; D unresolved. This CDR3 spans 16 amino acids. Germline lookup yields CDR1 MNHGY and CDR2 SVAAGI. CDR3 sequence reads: CANSYGGYKITDTQYF. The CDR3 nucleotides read TGTGCCAACAGTTACGGTGGCTACAAAATCACAGATACGCAGTATTTT.

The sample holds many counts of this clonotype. The DNA of the CDR3 is TGCAGTGCTAGAGATTACCGGACTAGCGGCTCCTACGAGCAGTACTTC. The encoded protein is CSARDYRTSGSYEQYF. V is TRBV20-1 and J is TRBJ2-7; 10 bases are a match to TRBD2. After removal of 0 bases from V and 0 bases from J, the junction contained 5 bases not matched to a gene. Germline V lookup: CDR1 DFQATT, CDR2 SNEGSKA (reference sequence). The CDR3 is 16 residues long.

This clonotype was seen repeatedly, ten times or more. The CDR3 nucleotides are TGTGCCAGCAGCGATAGCGGGGCCGGCTCCTACAATGAGCAGTTCTTC. Translated: CASSDSGAGSYNEQFF. The V gene is TRBV7-2, the J gene TRBJ2-1, with 8 bases matching TRBD2. Germline CDR1 reads SGHTA; CDR2 reads FQGNSA. V gave up 5 bases and J gave up 0 bases; unmatched junction bases: 6. CDR3 size: 16 residues.

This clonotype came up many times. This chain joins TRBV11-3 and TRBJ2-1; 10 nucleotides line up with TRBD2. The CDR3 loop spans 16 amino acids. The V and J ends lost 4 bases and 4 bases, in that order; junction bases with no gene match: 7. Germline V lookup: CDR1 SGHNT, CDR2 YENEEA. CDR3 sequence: CASSYYTSGVYNEQFF. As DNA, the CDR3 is TGTGCCAGCAGCTATTACACTAGCGGGGTTTACAATGAGCAGTTCTTC.

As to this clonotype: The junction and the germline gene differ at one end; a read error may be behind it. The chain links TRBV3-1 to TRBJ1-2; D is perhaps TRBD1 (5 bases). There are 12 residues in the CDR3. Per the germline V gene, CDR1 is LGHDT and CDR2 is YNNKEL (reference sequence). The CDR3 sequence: CASSELGDGCTF. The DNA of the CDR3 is TGTGCCAGCAGCGAATTGGGGGATGGCTGCACCTTC. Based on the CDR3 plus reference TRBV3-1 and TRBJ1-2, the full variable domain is DTAVSQTPKYLVTQMGNDKSIKCEQNLGHDTMYWYKQDSKKFLKIMFSYNNKELIINETVPNRFSPKSPDKAHLNLHINSLELGDSAVYFCASSELGDGCTFGSGTRLTVV.

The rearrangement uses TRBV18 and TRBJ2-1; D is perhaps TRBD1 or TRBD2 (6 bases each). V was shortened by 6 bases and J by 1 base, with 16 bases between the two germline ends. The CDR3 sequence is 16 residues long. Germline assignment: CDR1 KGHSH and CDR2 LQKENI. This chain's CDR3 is CASSRDIARSYNEQFF. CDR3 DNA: TGTGCCAGCTCGCGGGACATAGCGAGATCCTACAATGAGCAGTTCTTC. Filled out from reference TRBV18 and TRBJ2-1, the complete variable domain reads NAGVMQNPRHLVRRRGQEARLRCSPMKGHSHVYWYRQLPEEGLKFMVYLQKENIIDESGMPKERFSAEFPKEGPSILRIQQVVRGDSAAYFCASSRDIARSYNEQFFGPGTRLTVL.

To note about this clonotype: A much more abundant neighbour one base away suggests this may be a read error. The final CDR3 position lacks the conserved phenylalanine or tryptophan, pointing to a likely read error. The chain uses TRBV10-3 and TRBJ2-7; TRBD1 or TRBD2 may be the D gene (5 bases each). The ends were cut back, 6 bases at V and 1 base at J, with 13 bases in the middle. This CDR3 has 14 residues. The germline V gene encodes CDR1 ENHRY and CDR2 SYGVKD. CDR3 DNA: TGTGCCATCAGGGCCGGGACGGATTCCTACGAGCAGTACGCC. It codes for CAIRAGTDSYEQYA.

The CDR3 DNA follows: TGCGCCAGCAGGACGCGAGGGGTCGGCACAGATACGCAGTATTTT. It translates to CASRTRGVGTDTQYF. V usage is TRBV5-1 and J usage is TRBJ2-3; D may be TRBD1 or TRBD2 (5 bases each). Trimming cost V 5 bases and J 1 base, with 14 bases left between them. The CDR3 is 15 residues long. Germline V lookup: CDR1 SGHRS, CDR2 YFSETQ. Combining the CDR3 with reference TRBV5-1 and TRBJ2-3 gives the whole variable domain KAGVTQTPRYLIKTRGQQVTLSCSPISGHRSVSWYQQTPGQGLQFLFEYFSETQRNKGNFPGRFSGRQFSNSRSEMNVSTLELGDSALYLCASRTRGVGTDTQYFGPGTRLTVL.

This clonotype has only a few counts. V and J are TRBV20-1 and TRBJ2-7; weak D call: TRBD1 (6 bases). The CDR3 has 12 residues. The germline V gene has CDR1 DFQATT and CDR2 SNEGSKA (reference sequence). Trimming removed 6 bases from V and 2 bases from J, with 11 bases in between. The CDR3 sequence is CSAKAGAYEQYV. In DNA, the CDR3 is TGCAGTGCGAAGGCAGGGGCCTACGAGCAGTACGTC.

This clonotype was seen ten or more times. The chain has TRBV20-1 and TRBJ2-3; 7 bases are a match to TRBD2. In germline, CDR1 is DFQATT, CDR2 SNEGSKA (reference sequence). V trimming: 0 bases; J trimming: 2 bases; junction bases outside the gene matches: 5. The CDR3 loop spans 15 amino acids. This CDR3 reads CSARDLGGVTDTQYF. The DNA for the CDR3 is TGCAGTGCTAGAGATCTTGGGGGGGTCACAGATACGCAGTATTTT.

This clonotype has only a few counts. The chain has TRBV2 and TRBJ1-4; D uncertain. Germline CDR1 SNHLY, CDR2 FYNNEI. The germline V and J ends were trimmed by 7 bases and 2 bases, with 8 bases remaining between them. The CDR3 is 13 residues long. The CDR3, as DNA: TGTGCCAGCAAGAGGAGCACTAATGAAAAACTGTTTTTT. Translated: CASKRSTNEKLFF.

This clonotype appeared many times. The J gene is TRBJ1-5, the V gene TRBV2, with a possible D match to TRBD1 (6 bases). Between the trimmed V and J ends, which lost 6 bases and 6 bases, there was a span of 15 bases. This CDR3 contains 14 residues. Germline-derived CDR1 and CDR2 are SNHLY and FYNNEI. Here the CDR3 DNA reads TGTGCCAGCAGGACACAGGGTGAGCGTCAGCCCCAGCATTTT. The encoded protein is CASRTQGERQPQHF. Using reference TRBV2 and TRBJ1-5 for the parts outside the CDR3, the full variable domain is EPEVTQTPSHQVTQMGQEVILRCVPISNHLYFYWYRQILGQKVEFLVSFYNNEISEKSEIFDDQFSVERPDGSNFTLKIRSTKLEDSAMYFCASRTQGERQPQHFGDGTRLSIL.

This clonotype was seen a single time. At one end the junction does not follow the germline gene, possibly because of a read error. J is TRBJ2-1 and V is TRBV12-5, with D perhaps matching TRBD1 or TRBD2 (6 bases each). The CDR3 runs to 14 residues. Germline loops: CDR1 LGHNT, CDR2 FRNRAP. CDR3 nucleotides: TGTGCTAGTGGTTCCCACGGGGGCGGGAATGAGCAGCTCTTC. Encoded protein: CASGSHGGGNEQLF.

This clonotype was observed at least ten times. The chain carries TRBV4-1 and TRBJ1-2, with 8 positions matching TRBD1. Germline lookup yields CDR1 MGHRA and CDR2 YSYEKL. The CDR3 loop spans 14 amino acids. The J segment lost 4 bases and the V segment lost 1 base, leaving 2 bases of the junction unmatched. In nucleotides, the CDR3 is TGCGCCAGCAGCCAAGGACAGGGGAGCTATGGCTACACCTTC. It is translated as CASSQGQGSYGYTF.

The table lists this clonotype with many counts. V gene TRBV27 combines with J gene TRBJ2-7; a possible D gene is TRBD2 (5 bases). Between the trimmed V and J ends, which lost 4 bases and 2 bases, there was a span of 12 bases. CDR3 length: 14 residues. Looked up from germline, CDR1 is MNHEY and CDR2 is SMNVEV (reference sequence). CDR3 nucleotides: TGTGCCAGCAGTTCACTAAGCGGAGCCTACGAGCAGTACTTC. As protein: CASSSLSGAYEQYF.

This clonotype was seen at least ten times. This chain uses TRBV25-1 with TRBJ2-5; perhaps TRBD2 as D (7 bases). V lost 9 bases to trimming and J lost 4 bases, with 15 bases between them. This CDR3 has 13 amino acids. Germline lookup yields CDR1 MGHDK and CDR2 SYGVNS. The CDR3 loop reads CASSPGGRETQYF. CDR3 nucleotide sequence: TGTGCCAGTAGTCCGGGGGGCCGAGAGACCCAGTACTTC.

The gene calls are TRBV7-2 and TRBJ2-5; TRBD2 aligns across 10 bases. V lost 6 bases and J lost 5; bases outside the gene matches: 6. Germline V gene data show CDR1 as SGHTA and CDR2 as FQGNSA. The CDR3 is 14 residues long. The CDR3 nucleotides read TGTGCCAGCAGGGACGGGACTAGCGTTGAGACCCAGTACTTC. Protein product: CASRDGTSVETQYF.

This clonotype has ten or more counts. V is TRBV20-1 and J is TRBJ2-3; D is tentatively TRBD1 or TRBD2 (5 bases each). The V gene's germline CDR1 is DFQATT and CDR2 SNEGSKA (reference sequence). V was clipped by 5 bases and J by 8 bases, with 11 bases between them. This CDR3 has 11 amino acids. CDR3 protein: CSARVGTTQYF. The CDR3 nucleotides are TGCAGTGCTCGTGTTGGGACTACGCAGTATTTT.

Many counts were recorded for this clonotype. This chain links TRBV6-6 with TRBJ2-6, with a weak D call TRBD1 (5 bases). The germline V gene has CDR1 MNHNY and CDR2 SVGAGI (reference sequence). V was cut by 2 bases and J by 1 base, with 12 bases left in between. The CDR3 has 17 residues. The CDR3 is CASSYDRIQSGANVLTF. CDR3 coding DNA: TGTGCCAGCAGTTACGACAGAATTCAATCTGGGGCCAACGTCCTGACTTTC.